This T cell receptor beta chain was sequenced during a study of OX40 agonist ivuxolimab in advanced cancers. Regarding the study as a whole: Low normalized T-cell clonal expansion also characterized some of the nonresponders.

The germline V gene encodes CDR1 MDHEN and CDR2 SYDVKM. The CDR3 loop spans 13 amino acids. V lost 5 bases and J lost 3, with 10 bases in between. Assay used: immunoSEQ multiplex PCR; TCRdb lists only in-frame clones, some missing. Of 20,000 to 25,000 clones listed, 73% were seen once; the top ten hold 18%. Baseline, cycle 4 day 1, and cycle 7 day 1 were the blood sampling points. Regarding this clone: What it recognizes is unknown.

The clonotype was recovered from an adult with an advanced solid tumor such as melanoma, head and neck, liver or kidney cancer. The rearrangement uses TRBV28 and TRBJ1-2; a weak D match, TRBD1 (5 bases). The sample in question was CD4+ or CD8+ T cells sorted from blood, obtained in a trial of the OX40 agonist ivuxolimab. CDR3 amino acids: CASSPSTDYGYTF. DNA for the CDR3: TGTGCCAGCAGTCCTTCGACAGACTATGGCTACACCTTC.